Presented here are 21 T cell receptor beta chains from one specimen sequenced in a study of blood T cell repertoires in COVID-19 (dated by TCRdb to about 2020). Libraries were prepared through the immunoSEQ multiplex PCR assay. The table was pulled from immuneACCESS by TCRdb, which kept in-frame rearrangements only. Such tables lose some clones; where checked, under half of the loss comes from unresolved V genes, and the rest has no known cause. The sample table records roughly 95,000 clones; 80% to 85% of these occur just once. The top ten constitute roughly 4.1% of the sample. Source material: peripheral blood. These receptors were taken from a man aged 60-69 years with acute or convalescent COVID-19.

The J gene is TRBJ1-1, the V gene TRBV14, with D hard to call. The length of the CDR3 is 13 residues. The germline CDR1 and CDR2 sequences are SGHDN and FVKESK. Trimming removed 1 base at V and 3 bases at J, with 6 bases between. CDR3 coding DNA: TGTGCCAGCAGCCAAGGGCTTGACACTGAAGCTTTCTTT. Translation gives CASSQGLDTEAFF.

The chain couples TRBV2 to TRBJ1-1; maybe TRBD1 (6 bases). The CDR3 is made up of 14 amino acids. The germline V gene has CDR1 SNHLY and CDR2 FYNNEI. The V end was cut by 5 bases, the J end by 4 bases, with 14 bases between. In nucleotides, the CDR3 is TGTGCCAGCAGTAAACAGGGAATCGGCACTGAAGCTTTCTTT. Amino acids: CASSKQGIGTEAFF.

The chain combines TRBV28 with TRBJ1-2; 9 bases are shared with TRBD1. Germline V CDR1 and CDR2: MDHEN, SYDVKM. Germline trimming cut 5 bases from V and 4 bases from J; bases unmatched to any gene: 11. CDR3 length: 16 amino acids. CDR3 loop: CASSLGQGPTLYGYTF. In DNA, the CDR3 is TGTGCCAGCAGTCTTGGACAGGGGCCAACCCTCTATGGCTACACCTTC.

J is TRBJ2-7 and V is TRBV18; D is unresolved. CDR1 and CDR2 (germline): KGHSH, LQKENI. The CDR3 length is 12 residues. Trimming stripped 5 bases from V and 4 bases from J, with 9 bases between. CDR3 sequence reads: CASSANGYEQYV. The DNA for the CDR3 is TGTGCCAGCTCAGCAAACGGGTACGAGCAGTACGTC.

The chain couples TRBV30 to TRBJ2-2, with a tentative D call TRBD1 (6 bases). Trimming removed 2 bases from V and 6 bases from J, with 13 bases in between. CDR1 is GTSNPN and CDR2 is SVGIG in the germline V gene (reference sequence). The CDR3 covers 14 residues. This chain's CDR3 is CAWSMWGPAGELFF. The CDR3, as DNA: TGTGCCTGGAGTATGTGGGGGCCGGCCGGGGAGCTGTTTTTT.

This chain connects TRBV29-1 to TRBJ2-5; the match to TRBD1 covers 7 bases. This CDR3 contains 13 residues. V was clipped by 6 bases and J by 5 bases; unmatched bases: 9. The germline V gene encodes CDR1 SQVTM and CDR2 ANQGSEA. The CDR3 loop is CSVAGQAGETQYF. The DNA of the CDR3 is TGCAGCGTGGCTGGACAGGCCGGGGAGACCCAGTACTTC.

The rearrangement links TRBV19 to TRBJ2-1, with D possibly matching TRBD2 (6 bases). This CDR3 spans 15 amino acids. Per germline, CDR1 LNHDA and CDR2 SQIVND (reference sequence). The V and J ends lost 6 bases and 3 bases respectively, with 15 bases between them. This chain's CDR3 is CASRRGSAGYNEQFF. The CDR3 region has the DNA TGTGCCAGTAGACGGGGGTCGGCAGGCTACAATGAGCAGTTCTTC.

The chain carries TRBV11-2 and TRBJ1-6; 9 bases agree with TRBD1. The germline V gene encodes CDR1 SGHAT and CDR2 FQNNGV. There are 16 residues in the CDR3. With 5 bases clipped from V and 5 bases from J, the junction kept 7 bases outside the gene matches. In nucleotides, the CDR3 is TGTGCCAGCAGCCCGTGGACAGGGGATAATAATTCACCCCTCCACTTT. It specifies CASSPWTGDNNSPLHF.

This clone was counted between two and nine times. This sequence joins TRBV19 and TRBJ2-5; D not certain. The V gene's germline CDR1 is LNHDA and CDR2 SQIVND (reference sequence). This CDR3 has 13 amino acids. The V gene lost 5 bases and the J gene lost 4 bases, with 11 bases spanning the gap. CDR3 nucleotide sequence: TGTGCCAGTAGTTTGGCCCTGGTAGAGACCCAGTACTTC. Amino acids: CASSLALVETQYF.

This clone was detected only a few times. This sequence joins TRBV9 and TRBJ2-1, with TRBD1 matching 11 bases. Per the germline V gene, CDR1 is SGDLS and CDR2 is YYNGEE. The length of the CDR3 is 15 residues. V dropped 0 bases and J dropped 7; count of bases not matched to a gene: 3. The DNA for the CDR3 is TGTGCCAGCAGCGTAGAGGGACAGGGGGGAAATGAGCAGTTCTTC. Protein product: CASSVEGQGGNEQFF.

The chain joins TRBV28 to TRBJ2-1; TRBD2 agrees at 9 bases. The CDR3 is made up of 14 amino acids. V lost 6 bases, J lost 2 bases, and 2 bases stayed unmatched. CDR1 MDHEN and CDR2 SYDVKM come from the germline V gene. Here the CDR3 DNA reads TGTGCCAGCAGGGTAGCGGGGGCCTACAATGAGCAGTTCTTC. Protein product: CASRVAGAYNEQFF.

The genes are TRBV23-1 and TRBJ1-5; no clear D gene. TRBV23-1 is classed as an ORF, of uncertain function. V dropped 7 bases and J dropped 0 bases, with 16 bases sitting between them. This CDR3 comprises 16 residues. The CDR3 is CASTSPGRYSNQPQHF. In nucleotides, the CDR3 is TGCGCCAGCACCTCCCCGGGGAGGTATAGCAATCAGCCCCAGCATTTT.

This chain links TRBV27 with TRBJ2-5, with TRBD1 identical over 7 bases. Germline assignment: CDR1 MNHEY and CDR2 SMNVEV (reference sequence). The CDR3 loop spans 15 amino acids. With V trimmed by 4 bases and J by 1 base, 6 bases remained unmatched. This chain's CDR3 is CASSSSTGAQETQYF. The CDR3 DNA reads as TGTGCCAGCAGTTCATCCACAGGGGCCCAAGAGACCCAGTACTTC.

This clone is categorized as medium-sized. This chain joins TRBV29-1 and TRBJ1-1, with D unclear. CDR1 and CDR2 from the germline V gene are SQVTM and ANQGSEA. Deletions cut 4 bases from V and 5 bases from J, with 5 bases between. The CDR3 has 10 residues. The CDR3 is CSVVVTEAFF. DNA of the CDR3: TGCAGCGTTGTAGTAACTGAAGCTTTCTTT. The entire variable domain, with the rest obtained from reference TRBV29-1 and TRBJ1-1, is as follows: SAVISQKPSRDICQRGTSLTIQCQVDSQVTMMFWYRQQPGQSLTLIATANQGSEATYESGFVIDKFPISRPNLTFSTLTVSNMSPEDSSIYLCSVVVTEAFFGQGTRLTVV.

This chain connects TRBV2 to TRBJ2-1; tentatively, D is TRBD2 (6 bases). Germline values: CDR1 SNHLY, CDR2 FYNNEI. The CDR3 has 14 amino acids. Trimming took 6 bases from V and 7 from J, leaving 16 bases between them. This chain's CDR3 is CASSLPGEPNEQFF. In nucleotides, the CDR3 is TGTGCCAGCAGCCTCCCGGGGGAGCCGAATGAGCAGTTCTTC.

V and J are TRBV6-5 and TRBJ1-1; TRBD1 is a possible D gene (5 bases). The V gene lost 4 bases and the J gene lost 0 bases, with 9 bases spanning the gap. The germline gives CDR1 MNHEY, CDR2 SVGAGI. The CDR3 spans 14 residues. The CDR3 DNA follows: TGTGCCAGCAGTTTGACAGATTTGAACACTGAAGCTTTCTTT. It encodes CASSLTDLNTEAFF.

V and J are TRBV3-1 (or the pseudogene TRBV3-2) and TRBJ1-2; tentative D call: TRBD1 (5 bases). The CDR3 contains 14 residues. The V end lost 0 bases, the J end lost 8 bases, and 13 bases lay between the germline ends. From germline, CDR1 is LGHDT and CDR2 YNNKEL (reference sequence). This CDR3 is CASSQDGYGGGYTF. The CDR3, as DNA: TGTGCCAGCAGCCAAGACGGGTACGGGGGAGGCTACACCTTC.

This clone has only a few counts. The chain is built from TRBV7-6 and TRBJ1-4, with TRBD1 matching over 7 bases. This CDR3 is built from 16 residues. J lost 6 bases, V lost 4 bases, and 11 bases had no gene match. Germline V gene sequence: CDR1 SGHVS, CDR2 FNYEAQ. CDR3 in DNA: TGTGCCAGCAGCTCACTATCAGGGGGAAGCGATGAAAAACTGTTTTTT. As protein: CASSSLSGGSDEKLFF.

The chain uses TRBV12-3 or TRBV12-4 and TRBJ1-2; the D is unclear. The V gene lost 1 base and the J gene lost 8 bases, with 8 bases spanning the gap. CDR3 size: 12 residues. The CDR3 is CASSLGQTGYTF. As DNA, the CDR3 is TGTGCCAGCAGTTTAGGACAAACGGGCTACACCTTC.

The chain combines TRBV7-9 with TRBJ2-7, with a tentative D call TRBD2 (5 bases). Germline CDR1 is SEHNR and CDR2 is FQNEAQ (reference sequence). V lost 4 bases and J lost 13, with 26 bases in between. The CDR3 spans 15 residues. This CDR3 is CASSSVLQKEDSIYV. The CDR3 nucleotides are TGTGCCAGCAGCTCAGTCCTCCAAAAGGAGGACTCGATCTACGTC.

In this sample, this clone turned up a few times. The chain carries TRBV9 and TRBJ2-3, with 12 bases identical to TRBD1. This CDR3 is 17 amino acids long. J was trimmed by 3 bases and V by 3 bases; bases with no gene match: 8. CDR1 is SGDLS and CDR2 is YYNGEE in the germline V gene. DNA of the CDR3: TGTGCCAGCAGCGCCTCCGGGACAGGGGGCGGAACAGATACGCAGTATTTT. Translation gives CASSASGTGGGTDTQYF.